These T cell receptor beta chains were read from a single sample in a study of cytomegalovirus exposure and HLA in healthy donors. Clones were read by immunoSEQ multiplex PCR, and TCRdb kept only the in-frame ones, dropping some. The sample carries 100,000 to 150,000 clones, approximately 74% recorded once. Sequenced material: PBMCs. Receptor source: a male donor in good health and CMV-seronegative. Each CDR3 is given with its conserved first and last residue. Fields, in order: clone size, J gene, V gene, D gene, CDR3 protein, CDR3 DNA. D genes are given only for firm matches. Clone size appears in some rows only: once, few, many, or a class for an expanded clone.

clone_size: .
j_call: TRBJ2-5
v_call: TRBV5-4
d_call: .
cdr3_aa: CASSLYQGETQYF
cdr3_nt: TGTGCCAGCAGCTTGTATCAGGGGGAGACCCAGTACTTC

clone_size: .
j_call: TRBJ2-3
v_call: TRBV6-4
d_call: .
cdr3_aa: CASSDGAGPTDTQYF
cdr3_nt: TGTGCCAGCAGTGACGGGGCCGGACCCACAGATACGCAGTATTTT

clone_size: .
j_call: TRBJ2-2
v_call: TRBV4-3
d_call: TRBD2
cdr3_aa: CASSHQRGPGELFF
cdr3_nt: TGCGCCAGCAGCCATCAGCGGGGACCCGGGGAGCTGTTTTTT

clone_size: .
j_call: TRBJ2-7
v_call: TRBV5-1
d_call: TRBD1
cdr3_aa: CASSTRQGGYEQYF
cdr3_nt: TGCGCCAGCAGCACCAGACAGGGGGGCTACGAGCAGTACTTC

clone_size: .
j_call: TRBJ2-2
v_call: TRBV30
d_call: .
cdr3_aa: CAWSGGRTGELFF
cdr3_nt: TGTGCCTGGAGTGGTGGGAGGACCGGGGAGCTGTTTTTT

clone_size: .
j_call: TRBJ1-1
v_call: TRBV28
d_call: .
cdr3_aa: CASSFLRNTEAFF
cdr3_nt: TGTGCCAGCAGTTTCCTCCGGAACACTGAAGCTTTCTTT

clone_size: .
j_call: TRBJ2-3
v_call: TRBV7-9
d_call: TRBD2
cdr3_aa: CASSLDIAGGDTQYF
cdr3_nt: TGTGCCAGCAGCTTAGACATAGCGGGAGGAGATACGCAGTATTTT

clone_size: .
j_call: TRBJ2-4
v_call: TRBV2
d_call: TRBD1
cdr3_aa: CASRGDRSLQYF
cdr3_nt: TGTGCCAGCAGGGGGGACAGGAGCCTTCAGTACTTC

clone_size: .
j_call: TRBJ1-4
v_call: TRBV28
d_call: .
cdr3_aa: CASKPGGANEKLFF
cdr3_nt: TGTGCCAGCAAGCCGGGGGGAGCTAATGAAAAACTGTTTTTT

clone_size: once
j_call: TRBJ1-6
v_call: TRBV6-6
d_call: .
cdr3_aa: CASSIGLDPYNSPLHF
cdr3_nt: TGTGCCAGCAGTATCGGACTGGATCCCTATAATTCACCCCTCCACTTT

clone_size: .
j_call: TRBJ1-2
v_call: TRBV11-2
d_call: TRBD1
cdr3_aa: CASSRGQGLGYTF
cdr3_nt: TGTGCCAGCAGCCGAGGACAGGGACTGGGCTACACCTTC

clone_size: once
j_call: TRBJ2-1
v_call: TRBV29-1
d_call: .
cdr3_aa: CSARQAGNNEQFF
cdr3_nt: TGCAGCGCGAGACAGGCGGGCAACAATGAGCAGTTCTTC

clone_size: few
j_call: TRBJ1-1
v_call: TRBV30
d_call: .
cdr3_aa: CAWSVRSRAFF
cdr3_nt: TGTGCCTGGAGTGTACGGTCTCGGGCTTTCTTT

clone_size: .
j_call: TRBJ1-5
v_call: TRBV7-9
d_call: .
cdr3_aa: CASSSAGLNQPQHF
cdr3_nt: TGTGCCAGCAGCTCCGCAGGGCTCAATCAGCCCCAGCATTTT

clone_size: .
j_call: TRBJ2-7
v_call: TRBV9
d_call: .
cdr3_aa: CASSPRGGNEYEQYF
cdr3_nt: TGTGCCAGCAGCCCGAGGGGGGGGAATGAGTACGAGCAGTACTTC

clone_size: .
j_call: TRBJ1-6
v_call: TRBV5-8
d_call: .
cdr3_aa: CASSLGMQTWSNSPLHF
cdr3_nt: TGTGCCAGCAGCTTGGGGATGCAGACTTGGAGTAATTCACCCCTCCACTTT

clone_size: .
j_call: TRBJ2-5
v_call: TRBV18
d_call: .
cdr3_aa: CASSRQGGETQYF
cdr3_nt: TGTGCCAGCTCACGGCAGGGTGGCGAGACCCAGTACTTC

clone_size: .
j_call: TRBJ1-2
v_call: TRBV14
d_call: .
cdr3_aa: CASSQQGYYGYTF
cdr3_nt: TGTGCCAGCAGCCAACAGGGTTACTATGGCTACACCTTC

clone_size: .
j_call: TRBJ2-1
v_call: TRBV6-1
d_call: TRBD2
cdr3_aa: CASSDEGVSGRFF
cdr3_nt: TGTGCCAGCAGTGATGAGGGGGTTAGCGGGAGATTCTTC

clone_size: .
j_call: TRBJ1-3
v_call: TRBV5-1
d_call: TRBD1
cdr3_aa: CASSLAPQGAGSGNTIYF
cdr3_nt: TGCGCCAGCAGCTTGGCCCCACAGGGGGCAGGGTCTGGAAACACCATATATTTT